This TCR beta chain was documented in a study of OX40 agonist ivuxolimab in advanced cancers. The data were produced by immunoSEQ multiplex PCR, yet TCRdb's version contains in-frame clones alone and is incomplete. The sample holds around 46,000 clones, more than 70% seen once. General study findings and limits: The work left the antigen specificity of expanded peripheral T cells undetermined. At 0.1 to 3.0 mg/kg, CD4+ and CD8+ blood T cells expanded clonally by week 6.

A note on this clone: The antigen is undetermined.

Sequencing used CD4+ or CD8+ T cells sorted from blood, obtained in a trial of the OX40 agonist ivuxolimab. The receptor was derived from an adult with an advanced solid tumor such as melanoma, head and neck, liver or kidney cancer.

DNA for the CDR3: TGTGCCAGCAGCACGACAGGGGTGACTTCACCCCTCCACTTT. The encoded protein is CASSTTGVTSPLHF. The chain links TRBV14 to TRBJ1-6; TRBD1 aligns across 8 bases. This CDR3 spans 14 amino acids. Germline assignment: CDR1 SGHDN and CDR2 FVKESK. V was clipped by 5 bases and J by 9 bases; unmatched bases: 6.